This entry lists 26 T cell receptor beta chains sequenced from one sample in a study of monozygotic twins with inflammatory bowel disease. Reanalyzing the 5' RACE reads, TCRdb keeps one entry per CDR3 protein, without DNA. The ten top clones account for under 2.5%, within a sample of approximately 150,000 distinct CDR3 sequences. The sample was blood. Every receptor here comes from a human donor with ulcerative colitis or Crohn's disease, or a healthy co-twin of an affected twin (not recorded which).

V is TRBV13 and J is TRBJ2-5; TCRdb's D call of TRBD1 is untestable without DNA. The length of the CDR3 is 14 residues. Germline CDR1 is PRHDT and CDR2 is FYEKMQ (reference sequence). The CDR3 protein is CASSYSTGEETQYF.

This chain uses TRBV5-1 with TRBJ2-3; with no DNA, the TCRdb D assignment of TRBD2 cannot be verified. Germline loops: CDR1 SGHRS, CDR2 YFSETQ. This CDR3 region has 15 residues. This chain's CDR3 is CASSKGLAGTDTQYF.

The chain employs TRBV6-1 and TRBJ2-2; TCRdb's assignment of TRBD2 cannot be checked, as there is no DNA. CDR1 is MNHNS, CDR2 SASEGT, per germline. CDR3 length equals 19 residues. This CDR3 reads CASSHNKGLAGGPGGELFF.

The gene calls are TRBV9 and TRBJ1-2; TCRdb picks TRBD1, but there is no DNA to check that call. Per the germline V gene, CDR1 is SGDLS and CDR2 is YYNGEE. The CDR3 covers 14 residues. The CDR3 reads CASSAGQGWNGYTF.

V usage is TRBV3-1 and J usage is TRBJ2-7; TCRdb outputs TRBD1, but without DNA this stays unchecked. The CDR3 has 13 residues. Germline CDR1 is LGHDT and CDR2 is YNNKEL (reference sequence). The CDR3: CASSRATPYEQYF.

This chain joins TRBV29-1 and TRBJ1-1. The CDR3 spans 13 residues. The germline gives CDR1 SQVTM, CDR2 ANQGSEA. This CDR3 reads CSVAGYLNTEAFF.

The CDR3 protein is CASSPQARRGGGEQFF. V gene TRBV18 combines with J gene TRBJ2-1; the TRBD2 assignment by TCRdb is unverifiable without DNA. Germline CDR1 is KGHSH and CDR2 is LQKENI. This CDR3 comprises 16 residues. Filled out from reference TRBV18 and TRBJ2-1, the complete variable domain reads NAGVMQNPRHLVRRRGQEARLRCSPMKGHSHVYWYRQLPEEGLKFMVYLQKENIIDESGMPKERFSAEFPKEGPSILRIQQVVRGDSAAYFCASSPQARRGGGEQFFGPGTRLTVL.

CDR3 amino acids: CASSQDRSGLAGGQEQFF. V gene TRBV4-3 combines with J gene TRBJ2-1; TCRdb's D call, TRBD2, is unchecked because there is no DNA. The CDR3 extends over 18 amino acids. The germline CDR1 and CDR2 sequences are LGHNA and YSLEER.

The chain combines TRBV7-2 with TRBJ2-4. The CDR3 is made up of 15 amino acids. Germline V gene data show CDR1 as SGHTA and CDR2 as FQGNSA. CDR3 protein: CASSFNTLAKNIQYF.

V gene TRBV7-6 combines with J gene TRBJ2-7; the D call from TCRdb, TRBD2, cannot be confirmed without DNA. The CDR3 loop spans 13 amino acids. Germline values: CDR1 SGHVS, CDR2 FNYEAQ. CDR3 amino acids: CASSLAEGNEQYF. Together with reference TRBV7-6 and TRBJ2-7, the CDR3 gives the full variable domain: GAGVSQSPRYKVTKRGQDVALRCDPISGHVSLYWYRQALGQGPEFLTYFNYEAQQDKSGLPNDRFSAERPEGSISTLTIQRTEQRDSAMYRCASSLAEGNEQYFGPGTRLTVT.

The chain recombines TRBV5-1 with TRBJ2-7. The CDR3 has 14 amino acids. Germline V gene sequence: CDR1 SGHRS, CDR2 YFSETQ. The CDR3: CASSLDRTSYEQYF. Supplemented by reference TRBV5-1 and TRBJ2-7, the full variable domain reads KAGVTQTPRYLIKTRGQQVTLSCSPISGHRSVSWYQQTPGQGLQFLFEYFSETQRNKGNFPGRFSGRQFSNSRSEMNVSTLELGDSALYLCASSLDRTSYEQYFGPGTRLTVT.

V is TRBV15 and J is TRBJ2-4. Germline V CDR1 and CDR2: LNHNV, YYDKDF (reference sequence). CDR3 size: 16 residues. The chain's CDR3 is CATSRYYRLAKNIQYF.

The chain employs TRBV5-4 and TRBJ2-3. The CDR3 runs to 15 residues. CDR1 is SGHNT, CDR2 YYREEE, per germline (reference sequence). The CDR3 here is CASSLDWQRTDTQYF.

The chain combines TRBV4-3 with TRBJ2-3. In germline, CDR1 is LGHNA, CDR2 YSLEER. This CDR3 comprises 13 residues. The CDR3 spells CASSQDNTDTQYF.

The J gene is TRBJ1-3, the V gene TRBV30. The CDR3 spans 15 residues. Germline CDR1 GTSNPN, CDR2 SVGIG (reference sequence). The CDR3 protein is CAWRVGGYSGNTIYF.

The chain employs TRBV7-9 and TRBJ2-7; with no DNA, the TCRdb D assignment of TRBD1 cannot be verified. Germline V gene sequence: CDR1 SEHNR, CDR2 FQNEAQ (reference sequence). The CDR3 totals 15 residues. This CDR3 is CASSFSGSPPTEQYF.

The chain links TRBV7-3 to TRBJ2-1. The germline gives CDR1 SGHTA, CDR2 FQGTGA. This CDR3 contains 13 residues. The CDR3 spells CASSLGPTYGQFF.

The V call is TRBV12-3 or TRBV12-4, the J call TRBJ1-5. The CDR3 consists of 14 residues. This CDR3 reads CASSEEKGDQPQHF.

CDR3 amino acids: CASSLKGEGIYEQYF. The genes are TRBV5-4 and TRBJ2-7; lacking DNA, the TRBD2 call made by TCRdb goes unchecked. The CDR3 is 15 amino acids. The V gene's germline CDR1 is SGHNT and CDR2 YYREEE (reference sequence).

The chain joins TRBV12-3 or TRBV12-4 to TRBJ1-4; the D call of TRBD1 rests on TCRdb alone, since no DNA is present to check it. The CDR3 runs to 13 residues. CDR3 sequence: CDTSGQNNEKLFF.

This chain connects TRBV20-1 to TRBJ2-7. The germline V gene has CDR1 DFQATT and CDR2 SNEGSKA (reference sequence). The CDR3 extends over 13 amino acids. This CDR3 is CSAVLMTTYEQYF.

The chain joins TRBV11-2 to TRBJ2-7; TCRdb proposes TRBD1, but this gene call is untestable without DNA. Germline CDR1 and CDR2: SGHAT and FQNNGV. CDR3 length: 15 amino acids. CDR3 in amino acids: CASSVGTGGIYEQYF.

V and J are TRBV3-1 and TRBJ2-7; the D call of TRBD2 rests on TCRdb alone, since no DNA is present to check it. The length of the CDR3 is 15 residues. Germline V CDR1 and CDR2: LGHDT, YNNKEL (reference sequence). The CDR3 region is CASSLSGGLELGQYF.

This chain joins TRBV5-6 and TRBJ2-2; TCRdb's D call of TRBD1 is untestable without DNA. From germline, CDR1 is SGHDT and CDR2 YYEEEE. The CDR3 runs to 15 residues. The CDR3 spells CASSLKGAGAGELFF.

The V and J genes are TRBV30 and TRBJ1-2; TCRdb returns TRBD1, unconfirmable since there is no DNA. The germline gives CDR1 GTSNPN, CDR2 SVGIG (reference sequence). The CDR3 is made up of 11 amino acids. The chain's CDR3 is CAWSRAGGYTF.

The V call is TRBV20-1, the J call TRBJ2-7; TCRdb returns TRBD1, unconfirmable since there is no DNA. This CDR3 is built from 15 residues. CDR1 is DFQATT and CDR2 is SNEGSKA in the germline V gene (reference sequence). This chain's CDR3 is CSASRYGGHPYEQYF.